This T cell receptor beta chain was identified during a study of Tregs in tolerant kidney transplant recipients. Points from the study as a whole: The small number of patients limits these findings pending further validation. Some patients' samples used different primers over time, so nucleotide sequences weren't comparable.

Trimming at V came to 5 bases and at J to 4 bases, leaving 8 bases not matched to a gene. Per germline, CDR1 SGHNT and CDR2 YENEEA. This CDR3 has 15 residues. Some clones are missing from TCRdb's copy, which holds only in-frame ones; the method was immunoSEQ multiplex PCR. The table records some 57,000 clones, roughly nine tenths of them present only once. Mixed chimerism was transient after nonmyeloablative marrow transplants from related graft donors. CD4+CD25+CD127- Tregs, CD4+CD25- non-Tregs, CD4 and CD8 cells were sorted. This clone was found a few times. Antigen: not known. The V gene is TRBV11-3, the J gene TRBJ1-1; 9 bases are shared with TRBD1. Source: CD8+ T cells from blood (PBMCs), taken 24 months after the transplant. This TCR was sampled from a human patient who received a combined kidney and bone marrow transplant. The graft donor may have contributed some T cells. The DNA for the CDR3 is TGTGCCAGCAGCACCACAGGGGGCGCAGGCACTGAAGCTTTCTTT. Its translation: CASSTTGGAGTEAFF.